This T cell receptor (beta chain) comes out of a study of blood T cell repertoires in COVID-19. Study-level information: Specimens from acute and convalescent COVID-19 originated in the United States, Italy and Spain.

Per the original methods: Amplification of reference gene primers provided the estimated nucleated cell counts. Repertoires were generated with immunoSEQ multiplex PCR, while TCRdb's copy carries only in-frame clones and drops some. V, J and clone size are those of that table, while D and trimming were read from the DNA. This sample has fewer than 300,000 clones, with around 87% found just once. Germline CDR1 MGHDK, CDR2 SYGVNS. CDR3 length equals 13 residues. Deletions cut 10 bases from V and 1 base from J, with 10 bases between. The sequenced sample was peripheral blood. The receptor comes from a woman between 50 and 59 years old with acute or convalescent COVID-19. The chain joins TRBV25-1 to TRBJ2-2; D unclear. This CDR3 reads CAILLENTGELFF. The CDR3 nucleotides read TGTGCCATCCTATTAGAGAACACCGGGGAGCTGTTTTTT.